A single sample is the source of the 26 T cell receptor beta chains below, sequenced in a study of early stage breast cancer tumors. Only in-frame clones appear in the TCRdb table, and some are missing; sequencing was by immunoSEQ multiplex PCR. The sample contains about 24,000 clones, less than 75% of which appear only once. The sample was breast tumor tissue. These receptors were collected from a person aged 55 to 75 with breast cancer.

The rearrangement links TRBV7-2 to TRBJ2-7, with TRBD2 matching 7 bases. Germline trimming cut 5 bases from V and 2 bases from J; bases unmatched to any gene: 6. The germline V gene has CDR1 SGHTA and CDR2 FQGNSA. CDR3 length: 14 residues. The CDR3 DNA sequence: TGTGCCAGCAGCGCGACTAGCACCACCTACGAGCAGTACTTC. Translating gives CASSATSTTYEQYF.

This chain links TRBV6-5 with TRBJ1-2; tentatively, D is TRBD1 (6 bases). The ends were cut back, 2 bases at V and 4 bases at J, with 17 bases in the middle. Germline assignment: CDR1 MNHEY and CDR2 SVGAGI. CDR3 length: 16 amino acids. The CDR3 nucleotides read TGTGCCAGCAGTTACGGGTATGAGGACAGACGCTATGGCTACACCTTC. It yields the protein CASSYGYEDRRYGYTF.

This clone was seen only once. The chain employs TRBV9 and TRBJ2-7, with D possibly being TRBD1 (5 bases). V gave up 0 bases and J gave up 3 bases, with 10 bases separating them. Germline assignment: CDR1 SGDLS and CDR2 YYNGEE. This CDR3 spans 14 amino acids. Here the CDR3 DNA reads TGTGCCAGCAGCGTAGCCCCGACAGACTACGAGCAGTACTTC. This translates into CASSVAPTDYEQYF.

In its sample, this clone ranks as medium-sized. The gene calls are TRBV6-1 and TRBJ1-2, with 7 bases fitting TRBD1. The CDR3 sequence is 14 residues long. After removal of 7 bases from V and 4 bases from J, the junction contained 9 bases not matched to a gene. Germline values: CDR1 MNHNS, CDR2 SASEGT. This CDR3 is CASTAYRGSYGYTF. CDR3 coding DNA: TGTGCCAGCACCGCTTACAGGGGAAGCTATGGCTACACCTTC.

The chain recombines TRBV5-6 with TRBJ2-7, with no clear D. This CDR3 region has 13 residues. The ends were cut back, 1 base at V and 2 bases at J, with 7 bases in the middle. Germline CDR1 reads SGHDT; CDR2 reads YYEEEE. The CDR3 here is CASSLISTYEQYF. The CDR3 DNA sequence: TGTGCCAGCAGCTTGATCTCTACCTACGAGCAGTACTTC.

This clone was picked up a small number of times. The chain recombines TRBV27 with TRBJ2-7, with 8 bases lining up with TRBD2. Trimming took 8 bases from V and 7 from J; bases not matched to a gene: 13. The germline V gene encodes CDR1 MNHEY and CDR2 SMNVEV (reference sequence). The CDR3 covers 14 residues. CDR3 sequence (DNA): TGTGCCAGCGCGGGATACGGGAGGGGAGGGGAGCAGTACTTC. Protein sequence: CASAGYGRGGEQYF.

This chain uses TRBV30 with TRBJ1-1, with D unclear. CDR3 length: 11 residues. Trimming pared 2 bases from V and 5 bases from J, leaving 6 bases between. CDR1 and CDR2 from the germline V gene are GTSNPN and SVGIG (reference sequence). The CDR3 coding sequence is TGTGCCTGGAGTAGAGGGACTGAAGCTTTCTTT. Protein product: CAWSRGTEAFF.

V usage is TRBV30 and J usage is TRBJ2-3; maybe TRBD2 (7 bases). Trimming left V 3 bases short and J 1 base short, with 11 bases between. Germline V gene lookup returns CDR1 GTSNPN and CDR2 SVGIG (reference sequence). This CDR3 is built from 14 residues. This CDR3 reads CAWRIGGRTDTQYF. The CDR3 coding sequence is TGTGCCTGGAGAATCGGGGGGCGCACAGATACGCAGTATTTT.

The chain couples TRBV18 to TRBJ2-7, with D possibly being TRBD1 (8 bases). Germline V gene sequence: CDR1 KGHSH, CDR2 LQKENI. This CDR3 spans 17 amino acids. V was clipped by 1 base and J by 3 bases, with 19 bases between them. CDR3 sequence: CASSPQINTGGDYEQYF. The CDR3 bases are TGTGCCAGCTCACCACAAATTAACACAGGGGGGGACTACGAGCAGTACTTC.

V is TRBV28 and J is TRBJ2-7; 9 bases agree with TRBD2. The trim removed 6 bases at V and 4 bases at J, leaving 10 bases unmatched. The germline V gene encodes CDR1 MDHEN and CDR2 SYDVKM. The CDR3 covers 15 residues. CDR3 DNA: TGTGCCAGCAGCCCCGGGACTAGCCTTATTTACGAGCAGTACTTC. It is translated as CASSPGTSLIYEQYF.

Relative to its sample, this clone is medium-sized. V and J are TRBV29-1 and TRBJ2-1; TRBD1 might be the D (6 bases). V shed 1 base and J shed 0 bases, with 10 bases lying between them. The germline V gene encodes CDR1 SQVTM and CDR2 ANQGSEA. This CDR3 has 15 residues. The CDR3 DNA follows: TGCAGCGTTGAAGGGGCAGGGGCCTCCTACAATGAGCAGTTCTTC. Translated: CSVEGAGASYNEQFF.

This clone was seen more than once but under ten times. The J gene is TRBJ2-1, the V gene TRBV4-1; 8 bases line up with TRBD2. The trim removed 5 bases at V and 8 bases at J, leaving 17 bases unmatched. Germline V gene lookup returns CDR1 MGHRA and CDR2 YSYEKL. The CDR3 runs to 17 residues. The CDR3 loop reads CASSNTGTSDYLDEQFF. The DNA of the CDR3 is TGCGCCAGCAGCAATACCGGGACTAGTGATTACCTTGATGAGCAGTTCTTC.

The chain has TRBV4-1 and TRBJ1-2, with a weak D call TRBD1 (5 bases). This CDR3 contains 15 residues. V lost 0 bases to trimming and J lost 7 bases, with 15 bases between them. Germline CDR1 reads MGHRA; CDR2 reads YSYEKL. CDR3 in amino acids: CASSQDRLPGFGYTF. The CDR3 DNA sequence: TGCGCCAGCAGCCAAGATAGATTGCCAGGGTTTGGCTACACCTTC.

V is TRBV15 and J is TRBJ1-1, with D possibly TRBD1 on 6 matching bases. Germline values: CDR1 LNHNV, CDR2 YYDKDF (reference sequence). V was clipped by 1 base and J by 0 bases, with 12 bases between them. CDR3 length equals 16 residues. The DNA of the CDR3 is TGTGCCACCAGCAGAGTATCGGGGACACTGAACACTGAAGCTTTCTTT. Residues: CATSRVSGTLNTEAFF.

V usage is TRBV18 and J usage is TRBJ1-4, with TRBD1 as a possible D gene (5 bases). The CDR3 is made up of 16 amino acids. Germline CDR1 reads KGHSH; CDR2 reads LQKENI. The V gene lost 2 bases and the J gene lost 8 bases, with 18 bases spanning the gap. In DNA, the CDR3 is TGTGCCAGCTCACCAGACGCGACTCCCGGGGGAGAAAAACTGTTTTTT. Translated, it gives CASSPDATPGGEKLFF.

This clone has a single count. The rearrangement links TRBV10-3 to TRBJ2-1; the match to TRBD2 covers 9 bases. This CDR3 is built from 14 residues. Germline CDR1 is ENHRY and CDR2 is SYGVKD. V shed 0 bases, J shed 7 bases, and the junction held 1 base outside the gene matches. The CDR3 protein is CAISESAGGNEQFF. The CDR3 DNA sequence: TGTGCCATCAGTGAGTCGGCGGGGGGGAATGAGCAGTTCTTC.

V is TRBV5-1 and J is TRBJ1-1; D is possibly TRBD1 (6 bases). From germline, CDR1 is SGHRS and CDR2 YFSETQ. Trimming took 2 bases from V and 7 from J, leaving 9 bases between them. This CDR3 region has 12 residues. CDR3 amino acids: CASSFTGYEAFF. The CDR3 DNA is TGCGCCAGCAGCTTTACAGGGTATGAAGCTTTCTTT.

V and J are TRBV28 and TRBJ1-2; D not resolved. Germline V gene lookup returns CDR1 MDHEN and CDR2 SYDVKM. V was cut by 2 bases and J by 0 bases, with 4 bases left in between. CDR3 length equals 13 residues. DNA for the CDR3: TGTGCCAGCAGTTTAAGCCCTAACTATGGCTACACCTTC. This codes for CASSLSPNYGYTF.

This chain links TRBV6-5 with TRBJ1-2, with 7 bases aligning to TRBD1. This CDR3 has 14 amino acids. Per the germline V gene, CDR1 is MNHEY and CDR2 is SVGAGI. With V trimmed by 6 bases and J by 2 bases, 6 bases remained unmatched. This CDR3 reads CASSRTGVNYGYTF. CDR3 coding DNA: TGTGCCAGCAGCCGGACAGGAGTAAACTATGGCTACACCTTC.

This sequence joins TRBV2 and TRBJ2-3; 7 bases map to TRBD2. The CDR3 consists of 15 residues. Germline CDR1 and CDR2: SNHLY and FYNNEI. Trimming took 4 bases from V and 1 from J; bases not matched to a gene: 5. In DNA form, the CDR3 reads TGTGCCAGCAGTGGCAATGCGGGGGGCACAGATACGCAGTATTTT. Its protein is CASSGNAGGTDTQYF.

The chain joins TRBV19 to TRBJ1-5; 8 nucleotides agree with TRBD1. The CDR3 sequence is 15 residues long. V trimming: 7 bases; J trimming: 5 bases; junction bases outside the gene matches: 10. Germline lookup yields CDR1 LNHDA and CDR2 SQIVND (reference sequence). CDR3 sequence reads: CASNLGGTGDQPQHF. CDR3 DNA: TGTGCCAGTAACCTGGGAGGGACAGGTGATCAGCCCCAGCATTTT.

This clone has a handful of counts. V and J are TRBV7-2 and TRBJ2-1, with 14 bases fitting TRBD2. This CDR3 contains 15 residues. The J segment lost 4 bases and the V segment lost 5 bases, leaving 1 base of the junction unmatched. Looked up from germline, CDR1 is SGHTA and CDR2 is FQGNSA. The CDR3 bases are TGTGCCAGCAGCGGACTAGCGGGAGGATACAATGAGCAGTTCTTC. It yields the protein CASSGLAGGYNEQFF.

The rearrangement links TRBV7-9 to TRBJ1-1; D call uncertain. The CDR3 runs 15 residues. CDR1 and CDR2 from the germline V gene are SEHNR and FQNEAQ (reference sequence). Trimming shortened V by 1 base and J by 4 bases, and 13 bases separated the two germline ends. The CDR3 sequence: CASSLGFTSGTEAFF. The CDR3 DNA follows: TGTGCCAGCAGCTTAGGTTTTACTTCGGGCACTGAAGCTTTCTTT.

J is TRBJ1-2 and V is TRBV2, with TRBD1 identical over 7 bases. CDR1 SNHLY and CDR2 FYNNEI come from the germline V gene. V dropped 5 bases and J dropped 5; count of bases not matched to a gene: 5. The CDR3 covers 13 residues. CDR3 nucleotide sequence: TGTGCCAGCAGTCCGGACAGGACATATGGCTACACCTTC. It translates to CASSPDRTYGYTF.

This chain links TRBV7-2 with TRBJ2-4, with TRBD2 matching 7 bases. This CDR3 has 14 residues. Germline loops: CDR1 SGHTA, CDR2 FQGNSA. Unmatched junction bases numbered 2, after V lost 0 bases and J lost 6 bases. The CDR3, as DNA: TGTGCCAGCAGCTTAGCGGGCGGGAGAAACATTCAGTACTTC. Translated, it gives CASSLAGGRNIQYF. Full variable domain (outside the CDR3, taken from reference TRBV7-2 and TRBJ2-4): GAGVSQSPSNKVTEKGKDVELRCDPISGHTALYWYRQSLGQGLEFLIYFQGNSAPDKSGLPSDRFSAERTGGSVSTLTIQRTQQEDSAVYLCASSLAGGRNIQYFGAGTRLSVL.

This sequence joins TRBV5-5 and TRBJ2-7; D perhaps matches TRBD2 (5 bases). The V gene's germline CDR1 is SGHKS and CDR2 YYEKEE (reference sequence). This CDR3 is built from 14 residues. Trimming took off 2 bases at V and 5 bases at J, with 14 bases between the two ends. The CDR3: CASSLDAYGNEQYF. The CDR3 region has the DNA TGTGCCAGCAGCTTAGACGCCTACGGGAACGAGCAGTACTTC.